A single sample gave rise to the 18 T cell receptor beta chains below, sequenced in a study of CD8+CD57+ T cells in acquired aplastic anemia. Whoever was chosen for sequencing had shown CD8+CD57+ cell expansion by flow cytometry. The TCR beta profiling, which covered VDJ combination and CDR3 sequence, was carried out using genomic DNA as the template. TCRdb ran MiXCR on the reads and lists one entry per CDR3 protein. The sample holds hundreds of thousands of distinct CDR3 sequences, approximately 57% seen once. The sequenced material came from sorted CD4+, CD8+, or CD8+CD57+ T cells (not recorded which) from PBMCs. Receptor source: a human donor with aplastic anemia.

This clonotype came up a few times. A read error may explain this, as a much larger clone is one base away. In nucleotides, the CDR3 is TGCGCCAGCAGGCCCTGGGACAGGGGAAACAATGAGCAGCTCTTC. Amino acid sequence: CASRPWDRGNNEQLF. The rearrangement uses TRBV5-1 and TRBJ2-1, with TRBD1 matching 10 bases. The CDR3 is 15 amino acids. Germline V gene sequence: CDR1 SGHRS, CDR2 YFSETQ.

With respect to this clonotype: The junction does not match germline at one end; this may be a read error. The chain uses TRBV24-1 and TRBJ2-1, with 13 bases lining up with TRBD2. The CDR3 covers 20 residues. Germline CDR1 KGHDR, CDR2 SFDVKD. CDR3 bases: TGCGCCACCAGTGTCGATTCCCCCAAACGCACTAGCGGGAGGGCCGGCGAGCAGTTCTTC. This encodes CATSVDSPKRTSGRAGEQFF.

The chain carries TRBV19 and TRBJ1-2, with D possibly TRBD1 on 6 matching bases. V shed 3 bases and J shed 4 bases, with 9 bases lying between them. This CDR3 contains 13 residues. The germline V gene encodes CDR1 LNHDA and CDR2 SQIVND (reference sequence). The CDR3, as DNA: TGTGCCAGTAGTATTGGACAGTTCTATGGCTACACCTTC. Translation gives CASSIGQFYGYTF.

This clonotype has ten or more counts. The chain joins TRBV20-1 to TRBJ2-3; 7 positions agree with TRBD2. The V gene end was trimmed by 1 base and the J gene end by 5 bases; junction bases not matched to a gene: 9. The CDR3 has 15 residues. Germline CDR1 reads DFQATT; CDR2 reads SNEGSKA (reference sequence). For the CDR3, the DNA is TGCAGTGCTAGAGGCCTAGCGGCCGTTCAAGATACGCAGTATTTT. It encodes CSARGLAAVQDTQYF.

The sample holds a few counts of this clonotype. The chain uses TRBV25-1 and TRBJ1-1; no reliable D call. This CDR3 region has 14 residues. Germline V gene data show CDR1 as MGHDK and CDR2 as SYGVNS. The ends were cut back, 6 bases at V and 1 base at J, with 12 bases in the middle. The CDR3 here is CASSPKERNTEAFF. The CDR3 DNA reads TGTGCCAGCAGCCCAAAAGAGAGGAACACTGAAGCTTTCTTT.

In this sample, this clonotype turned up many times. J is TRBJ1-3 and V is TRBV12-3 or TRBV12-4; D call uncertain. This CDR3 comprises 13 residues. Trimming pared 3 bases from V and 2 bases from J, leaving 5 bases between. In nucleotides, the CDR3 is TGTGCCAGCAGTTTGGGTGCTGGAAACACCATATATTTT. Translating gives CASSLGAGNTIYF.

This clonotype occurred once. The rearrangement links TRBV29-1 to TRBJ1-4, with a weak D call TRBD1 (5 bases). Germline V lookup: CDR1 SQVTM, CDR2 ANQGSEA. V gave up 4 bases and J gave up 8 bases, with 11 bases separating them. The CDR3 length is 12 residues. The CDR3 sequence is CSVGGAGEKLFF. In DNA, the CDR3 is TGCAGCGTTGGTGGGGCTGGAGAAAAACTGTTTTTT.

At least ten counts were recorded for this clonotype. The chain is built from TRBV5-8 and TRBJ2-3; D is uncertain. The CDR3 runs 12 residues. The germline CDR1 and CDR2 sequences are SGHTS and YDEGEE. The V and J ends lost 0 bases and 5 bases respectively, with 4 bases between them. CDR3 in DNA: TGTGCCAGCAGCTTGGCCAGAGATACGCAGTATTTT. Protein sequence: CASSLARDTQYF.

The genes are TRBV19 and TRBJ2-6; D tentatively reads TRBD1 or TRBD2 (5 bases each). CDR3 length equals 16 residues. Germline-derived CDR1 and CDR2 are LNHDA and SQIVND (reference sequence). V was trimmed by 4 bases and J by 0 bases, leaving 10 bases between them. The CDR3 loop reads CASSRDGSSGANVLTF. The CDR3 nucleotides are TGTGCCAGTAGTAGGGACGGATCCTCTGGGGCCAACGTCCTGACTTTC.

The rearrangement uses TRBV20-1 and TRBJ1-2; 9 bases line up with TRBD1. The CDR3 loop spans 14 amino acids. CDR1 is DFQATT, CDR2 SNEGSKA, per germline (reference sequence). The V and J ends lost 6 bases and 4 bases, in that order; junction bases with no gene match: 9. The CDR3 sequence: CSAVTGQGVYGYTF. CDR3 DNA: TGCAGTGCCGTGACGGGACAGGGCGTCTATGGCTACACCTTC.

This clonotype was seen repeatedly, ten times or more. The rearrangement links TRBV12-3 or TRBV12-4 to TRBJ1-4; D might be TRBD1 (5 bases). The CDR3 length is 13 residues. Deletions cut 3 bases from V and 5 bases from J, with 7 bases between. CDR3 amino acids: CASSFDRNEKLFF. The CDR3 DNA is TGTGCCAGCAGTTTCGACAGAAATGAAAAACTGTTTTTT.

CDR3 DNA sequence: TGTGCCAGCAGCGCACGACAGGGTTATTCACCCCTCCACTTT. Its translation is CASSARQGYSPLHF. V gene TRBV7-8 combines with J gene TRBJ1-6; 7 positions match TRBD1. The V gene end was trimmed by 5 bases and the J gene end by 8 bases; junction bases not matched to a gene: 6. The CDR3 totals 14 residues. Germline values: CDR1 SGHVS, CDR2 FQNEAQ.

This clonotype has ten or more counts. This chain links TRBV19 with TRBJ2-2, with 14 bases lining up with TRBD2. The CDR3 is 18 residues long. CDR1 LNHDA and CDR2 SQIVND come from the germline V gene (reference sequence). V dropped 6 bases and J dropped 5; count of bases not matched to a gene: 11. The CDR3 bases are TGTGCCAGTAGCCGCGGACTAGCGGGAGGAATAAGAACCGGGGAGCTGTTTTTT. This encodes CASSRGLAGGIRTGELFF.

The sample holds many counts of this clonotype. The rearrangement joins TRBV6-5 to TRBJ2-2, with 7 bases matching TRBD2. Germline V gives CDR1 MNHEY, CDR2 SVGAGI. CDR3 length equals 15 residues. V was clipped by 3 bases and J by 7 bases; unmatched bases: 8. For the CDR3, the DNA is TGTGCCAGCAGTTATGGCGGGAGTAACGGCGGGGAGCTGTTTTTT. Its protein is CASSYGGSNGGELFF.

Written as DNA, the CDR3 is TGTGCCAGCAGCCGAGAAGAGCAACCGAATTACAATGAGCAGTTCTTC. It specifies CASSREEQPNYNEQFF. J is TRBJ2-1 and V is TRBV6-4; D unclear. Germline CDR1 reads MRHNA; CDR2 reads SNTAGT. The V and J ends lost 6 bases and 4 bases respectively, with 19 bases between them. The CDR3 is 16 amino acids.

A remark on this clonotype: One junction end disagrees with the germline gene, perhaps due to a read error. The gene calls are TRBV29-1 and TRBJ1-1; D remains ambiguous. The CDR3 has 13 residues. Looked up from germline, CDR1 is SQVTM and CDR2 is ANQGSEA. This chain's CDR3 is CSVGRSVNTEAVF. For the CDR3, the DNA is TGCAGCGTTGGACGGTCAGTGAACACTGAAGCTGTCTTT. Full variable domain (remainder filled in from reference TRBV29-1 and TRBJ1-1): SAVISQKPSRDICQRGTSLTIQCQVDSQVTMMFWYRQQPGQSLTLIATANQGSEATYESGFVIDKFPISRPNLTFSTLTVSNMSPEDSSIYLCSVGRSVNTEAVFGQGTRLTVV.

This chain connects TRBV19 to TRBJ2-3; D is perhaps TRBD1 (6 bases). Trimming removed 5 bases at V and 4 bases at J, with 13 bases between. Germline V gives CDR1 LNHDA, CDR2 SQIVND (reference sequence). The CDR3 spans 14 residues. CDR3 sequence: CASSPGPGADTQYF. For the CDR3, the DNA is TGTGCCAGTAGTCCCGGGCCAGGGGCAGATACGCAGTATTTT.

There are many counts of this clonotype. The V call is TRBV7-8, the J call TRBJ1-5; D is perhaps TRBD1 (5 bases). CDR1 and CDR2 (germline): SGHVS, FQNEAQ. Trimming pared 4 bases from V and 7 bases from J, leaving 11 bases between. This CDR3 has 13 residues. The CDR3 is CASSSDWGQPQHF. The CDR3 bases are TGTGCCAGCAGCTCCGATTGGGGCCAGCCCCAGCATTTT.